This TCR beta chain originates from a study of T cell changes during pregnancy in multiple sclerosis. This clone has a single count. Using immunoSEQ multiplex PCR, the repertoire was profiled, and TCRdb retains in-frame clones only, with some absent. The sample shows fewer than 80,000 clones, 90% to 95% of them seen only once. The clonotype comes from a female donor with multiple sclerosis, enrolled in a pregnancy study. Sequenced here: CD4+ T cells from peripheral blood mononuclear cells, sampled after pregnancy.

CDR3 bases: TGTGCCAGCAGTTTAACGATCTTACGACAAGGCAGGAATGAGCAGTTCTTC. Protein product: CASSLTILRQGRNEQFF. V is TRBV27 and J is TRBJ2-1; D is unclear. CDR3 length: 17 amino acids. The germline V and J ends were trimmed by 2 bases and 7 bases, with 21 bases remaining between them. The germline V gene encodes CDR1 MNHEY and CDR2 SMNVEV (reference sequence).